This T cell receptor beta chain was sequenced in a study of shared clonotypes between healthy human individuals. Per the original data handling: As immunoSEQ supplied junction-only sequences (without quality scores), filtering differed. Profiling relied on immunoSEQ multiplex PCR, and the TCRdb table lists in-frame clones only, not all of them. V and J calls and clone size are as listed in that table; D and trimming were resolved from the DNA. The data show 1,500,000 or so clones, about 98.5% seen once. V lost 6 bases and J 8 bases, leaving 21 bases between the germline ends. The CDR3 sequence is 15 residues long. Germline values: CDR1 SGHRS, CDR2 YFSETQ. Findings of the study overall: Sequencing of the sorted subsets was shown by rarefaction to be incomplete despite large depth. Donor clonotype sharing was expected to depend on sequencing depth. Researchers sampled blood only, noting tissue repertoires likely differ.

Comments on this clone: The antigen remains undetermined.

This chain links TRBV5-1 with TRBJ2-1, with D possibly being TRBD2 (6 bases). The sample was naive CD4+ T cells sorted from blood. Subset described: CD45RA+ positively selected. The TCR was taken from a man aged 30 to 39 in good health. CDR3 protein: CASNPNGLEGYEQFF. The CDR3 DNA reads TGCGCCAGCAACCCAAACGGACTGGAGGGGTATGAGCAGTTCTTC.